Listed below are T cell receptor beta chains from one sample, sequenced in a study of blood T cell repertoires in COVID-19. TCRdb's copy holds only in-frame clones and misses some; the assay was immunoSEQ multiplex PCR. Of roughly 53,000 clones detected, about nine tenths appear once; the ten largest clones hold under 3.5%. Sequences were obtained from peripheral blood. The receptors were sampled from a man older than 75 with acute or convalescent COVID-19. The CDR3 runs from the conserved cysteine through the conserved F or W. The D gene is left open where the match is weak. A row's size may be missing; if present it is once, few, many or a size class.

d_gene	abundance	v_gene	j_gene	CDR3nt	CDR3aa
TRBD1	NA	TRBV6-2/TRBV6-3	TRBJ1-2	TGTGCCAGCAGCCGAAACAGGGGCCCCTCTAATAACTATGGCTACACCTTC	CASSRNRGPSNNYGYTF
NA	NA	TRBV6-5	TRBJ1-5	TGTGCCAGCAGTAGCCGACAGAGCAATCAGCCCCAGCATTTT	CASSSRQSNQPQHF
NA	NA	TRBV7-8	TRBJ1-5	TGTGCCAGCAGCTTAGCGGGAGGGGATATACATTTT	CASSLAGGDIHF
TRBD1	once	TRBV4-2	TRBJ1-4	TGTGCCAGCAGCCTACCGGGACAGAGAAATGAAAAACTGTTTTTT	CASSLPGQRNEKLFF
NA	NA	TRBV19	TRBJ1-1	TGTGCCACCACGGAGGGGCAGATAAACACTGAAGCTTTCTTT	CATTEGQINTEAFF
NA	NA	TRBV7-9	TRBJ2-7	TGTGCCAGCAGCTTAGGGGGCAGGGGAATCTACGAGCAGTACTTC	CASSLGGRGIYEQYF
TRBD1	few	TRBV5-1	TRBJ2-1	TGCGCCAGCAGCTTGGGGTGGACAGGGATAGAAGAGCAGTTCTTC	CASSLGWTGIEEQFF
TRBD2	once	TRBV2	TRBJ2-5	TGTGCCAGCAGGCCACTAGCGGGGGGGCAAGAGACCCAGTACTTC	CASRPLAGGQETQYF
TRBD2	NA	TRBV9	TRBJ2-3	TGTGCCAGCAGCGCCTCTAGCGGGGCCGCTGATACGCAGTATTTT	CASSASSGAADTQYF
TRBD1	few	TRBV6-5	TRBJ1-5	TGTGCCAGCAGTTACTCGAGGCCAGGGGGTAGGCCCCAGCATTTT	CASSYSRPGGRPQHF
NA	NA	TRBV9	TRBJ2-1	TGTGCCAGCACAACTGCGGGGGCAGGGCCCTACAATGAGCAGTTCTTC	CASTTAGAGPYNEQFF
TRBD1	NA	TRBV2	TRBJ1-1	TGTGCCAGCAGCCCAGGACAGGGGGCGTCGGAAGCTTTCTTT	CASSPGQGASEAFF
NA	NA	TRBV6-6	TRBJ1-2	TGTGCCAGCAGATACGACATGGGCAATGGCTACACCTTC	CASRYDMGNGYTF
NA	NA	TRBV18	TRBJ2-5	TGTGCCAGCTCCTCCAGGGCCAACTCGCTATACCAAGAGACCCAGTACTTC	CASSSRANSLYQETQYF
TRBD1	NA	TRBV11-2	TRBJ1-1	TGTGCCAGCAGCCCCGACAGGGAAAGGTCTGAAGCTTTCTTT	CASSPDRERSEAFF
TRBD2	NA	TRBV2	TRBJ2-3	TGTGCCAGCAGGGGGGGGGATACGCAGTATTTT	CASRGGDTQYF
NA	NA	TRBV18	TRBJ1-4	TGTGCCAGCTTTCGCTCCAGGGGAGAGGTTGAAAAACTGTTTTTT	CASFRSRGEVEKLFF
NA	NA	TRBV2	TRBJ1-1	TGTGCCAGCACCGTTAACACTGAAGCTTTCTTT	CASTVNTEAFF
NA	NA	TRBV28	TRBJ1-1	TGTGCCAGCAGTTTAGGAGGGTTGCAGGGTCAAGCTTTCTTT	CASSLGGLQGQAFF
NA	NA	TRBV10-3	TRBJ2-5	TGTGCCATCAGTGGGGGAGGATACCAAGAGACCCAGTACTTC	CAISGGGYQETQYF
NA	once	TRBV6-4	TRBJ2-1	TGTGCCAGCAGTCTTCAGGGTGGAGTTTACAATGAGCAGTTCTTC	CASSLQGGVYNEQFF
NA	NA	TRBV14	TRBJ1-4	TGTGCCAGCAGCCAAACAGGGTTGGCTAATGAAAAACTGTTTTTT	CASSQTGLANEKLFF
NA	few	TRBV20-1	TRBJ2-1	TGCAGTGCTAGTCGGCAGGGGCAGTTCTTC	CSASRQGQFF
NA	NA	TRBV18	TRBJ1-6	TGTGCCAGCTCACCACAGAGCTCCTATAATTCACCCCTCCACTTT	CASSPQSSYNSPLHF
NA	NA	TRBV5-1	TRBJ2-3	TGCGCCAGCAGCTTGGCCCAGCGTAGCACAGATACGCAGTATTTT	CASSLAQRSTDTQYF
NA	once	TRBV19	TRBJ1-5	TGTGCCAGTCTGGGGGGGGACCGTAATCAGCCCCAGCATTTT	CASLGGDRNQPQHF
NA	NA	TRBV19	TRBJ1-2	TGTGCCAGTAGTATTACAGGCGACTATGGCTACACCTTC	CASSITGDYGYTF
TRBD1	NA	TRBV11-2	TRBJ1-2	TGTGCCAGCAGCCCGGGACAGGGAAGGGTTGGCTACACCTTC	CASSPGQGRVGYTF
TRBD2	NA	TRBV2	TRBJ2-6	TGTGCCAGCAGTCTTAGCGGGGGGGCCGCTGGGGCCAACGTCCTGACTTTC	CASSLSGGAAGANVLTF
TRBD1	NA	TRBV5-6	TRBJ1-2	TGTGCCAGCAGCTCGGACAGGGGCTATGGCTACACCTTC	CASSSDRGYGYTF
NA	NA	TRBV3-1/TRBV3-2	TRBJ2-5	TGTGCCAGCAGCCAAGTGTCTAGCCAAGAGACCCAGTACTTC	CASSQVSSQETQYF
NA	NA	TRBV29-1	TRBJ1-1	TGCAGCGTTCGAACAATTACAGTGAACACTGAAGCTTTCTTT	CSVRTITVNTEAFF
NA	NA	TRBV11-3	TRBJ2-3	TGTGCCAGCAGCCTCGGACAGAGCACAGATACGCAGTATTTT	CASSLGQSTDTQYF
NA	NA	TRBV7-2	TRBJ2-5	TGTGCCAGCAGCTTTAATCGGGAGACCCAGTACTTC	CASSFNRETQYF
TRBD1	NA	TRBV10-2	TRBJ2-7	TGCGCCAGCAGTGGAGGACAGGCTTACGAGCAGTACTTC	CASSGGQAYEQYF
NA	NA	TRBV7-2	TRBJ2-1	TGTGCCAGCAGCTTAGCCGTGACCACCCTAGAGGAGCAGTTCTTC	CASSLAVTTLEEQFF
NA	NA	TRBV6-5	TRBJ2-7	TGTGCCAGCAGTCTAAATAACTACGAGCAGTACTTC	CASSLNNYEQYF
NA	NA	TRBV5-1	TRBJ2-5	TGCGCCAGCAGCCTACGGACAGTCCAAGAGACCCAGTACTTC	CASSLRTVQETQYF
NA	few	TRBV29-1	TRBJ1-5	TGCAGCGTTGCGGCAGGGGTAAATCAGCCCCAGCATTTT	CSVAAGVNQPQHF
NA	NA	TRBV5-1	TRBJ2-5	TGCGCCAGCAGCTACCGACAGTACCAAGAGACCCAGTACTTC	CASSYRQYQETQYF
TRBD1	NA	TRBV7-6	TRBJ2-1	TGTGCCAGCAGCGGGACAGGGGGATTGAGCAATGAGCAGTTCTTC	CASSGTGGLSNEQFF
NA	NA	TRBV6-5	TRBJ2-5	TGTGCCAGCAGTTACCGGTTCACCCCGAAACAAGAGACCCAGTACTTC	CASSYRFTPKQETQYF
NA	NA	TRBV3-1/TRBV3-2	TRBJ2-1	TGTGCCAGCAGTCGTGACAGGACGAGCTACGGTGAGCAGTTCTTC	CASSRDRTSYGEQFF
NA	once	TRBV6-5	TRBJ1-2	TGTGCCAGCAGTAAAATGACGGCCTCGGGTGGCTACACCTTC	CASSKMTASGGYTF
TRBD1	few	TRBV4-3	TRBJ2-7	TGCGCCAGCAGCCAACACGACAGGGGGCGGTACGAGCAGTACTTC	CASSQHDRGRYEQYF
NA	NA	TRBV7-6	TRBJ1-3	TGTGCCAGCAGCTTAGCGGTTAGGGGCTCTGGAAACACCATATATTTT	CASSLAVRGSGNTIYF
TRBD2	NA	TRBV4-3	TRBJ2-3	TGCGCCAGCAGCCCAGCGGGGGGCACAGATACGCAGTATTTT	CASSPAGGTDTQYF
NA	NA	TRBV12-5	TRBJ2-5	TGTGCTAGTGCCTCTATCATCCGGTTCGAAGAGACCCAGTACTTC	CASASIIRFEETQYF
NA	NA	TRBV4-1	TRBJ2-5	TGCGCCAGCAGCCTTCGAGAGGCGGGGCCCGAAGGGACCCAGTACTTC	CASSLREAGPEGTQYF
TRBD1	NA	TRBV29-1	TRBJ1-1	TGCAGCGTGCTTCCGAGACAGGGGGTAGAAACGAACACTGAAGCTTTCTTT	CSVLPRQGVETNTEAFF